This entry concerns a single TCR beta chain. What it recognizes is unknown. This sample was included in a study of chemoradiotherapy in HPV16-positive cancers. Findings of the study overall: During treatment, candidate HPV-specific clones and E7-related motifs expanded in tumor. Better recurrence-free survival went with HPV-responsive T-cell expansion in HPV16-positive patients.

Repertoires were sampled repeatedly during chemoradiotherapy. The table came from immunoSEQ multiplex PCR; TCRdb's copy has only in-frame clones and leaves some out. The data show approximately 12,000 clones, more than 60% seen once. Deletions cut 5 bases from V and 2 bases from J, with 9 bases between. CDR1 is SGHTA and CDR2 is FQGNSA in the germline V gene. CDR3 size: 13 residues. The specimen was collected from a patient who underwent chemoradiotherapy. The source is a human donor with HPV-associated anogenital cancer. The chain combines TRBV7-2 with TRBJ1-1; no clear D gene. CDR3 residues: CASSPGFNTEAFF. The CDR3, as DNA: TGTGCCAGCAGCCCCGGTTTCAACACTGAAGCTTTCTTT.